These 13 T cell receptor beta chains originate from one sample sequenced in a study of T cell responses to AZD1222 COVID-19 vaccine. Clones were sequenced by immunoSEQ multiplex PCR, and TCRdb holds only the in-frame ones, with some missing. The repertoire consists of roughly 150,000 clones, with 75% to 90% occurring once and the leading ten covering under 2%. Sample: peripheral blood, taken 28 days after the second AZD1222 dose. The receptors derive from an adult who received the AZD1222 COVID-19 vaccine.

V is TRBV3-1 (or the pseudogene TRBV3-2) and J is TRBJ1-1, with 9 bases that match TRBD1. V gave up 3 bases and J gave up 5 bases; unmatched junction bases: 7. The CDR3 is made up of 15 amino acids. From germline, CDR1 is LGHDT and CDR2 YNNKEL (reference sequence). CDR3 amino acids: CASSQSDRGGTEAFF. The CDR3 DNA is TGTGCCAGCAGCCAGTCGGACAGGGGTGGGACTGAAGCTTTCTTT.

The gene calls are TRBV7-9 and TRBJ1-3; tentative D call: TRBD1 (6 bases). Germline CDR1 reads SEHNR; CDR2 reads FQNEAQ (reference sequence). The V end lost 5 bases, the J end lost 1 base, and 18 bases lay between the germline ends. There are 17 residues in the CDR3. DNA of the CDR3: TGTGCCAGCAGCCAGACAGGTACCCCACCTTCTGGAAACACCATATATTTT. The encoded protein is CASSQTGTPPSGNTIYF. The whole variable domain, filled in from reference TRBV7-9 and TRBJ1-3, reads DTGVSQNPRHKITKRGQNVTFRCDPISEHNRLYWYRQTLGQGPEFLTYFQNEAQLEKSRLLSDRFSAERPKGSFSTLEIQRTEQGDSAMYLCASSQTGTPPSGNTIYFGEGSWLTVV.

The CDR3 DNA reads as TGTGCCAGCAGTTACGGGACAGGGGGCAGGGAAAAACTGTTTTTT. Protein: CASSYGTGGREKLFF. The rearrangement links TRBV6-5 to TRBJ1-4; TRBD1 matches at 12 bases. The CDR3 has 15 residues. Germline V CDR1 and CDR2: MNHEY, SVGAGI. Trimming removed 2 bases from V and 8 bases from J; junction bases left unmatched: 3.

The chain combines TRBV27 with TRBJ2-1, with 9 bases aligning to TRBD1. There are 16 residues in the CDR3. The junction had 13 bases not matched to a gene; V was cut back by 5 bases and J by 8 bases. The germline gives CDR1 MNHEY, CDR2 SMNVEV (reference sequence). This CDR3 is CASSANLGQGKDEQFF. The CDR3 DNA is TGTGCCAGCAGTGCCAACCTAGGACAGGGGAAGGATGAGCAGTTCTTC.

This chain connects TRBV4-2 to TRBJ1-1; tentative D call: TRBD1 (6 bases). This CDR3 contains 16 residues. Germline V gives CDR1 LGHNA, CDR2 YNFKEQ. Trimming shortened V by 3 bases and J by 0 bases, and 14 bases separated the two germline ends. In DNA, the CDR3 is TGTGCCAGCAGCCAGGGTTCGGGGGGCCTGAACACTGAAGCTTTCTTT. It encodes CASSQGSGGLNTEAFF.

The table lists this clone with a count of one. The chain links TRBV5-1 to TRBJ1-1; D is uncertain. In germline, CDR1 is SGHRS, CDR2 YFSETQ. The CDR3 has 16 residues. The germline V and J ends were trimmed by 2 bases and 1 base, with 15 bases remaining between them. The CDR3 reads CASSLKSRNPNTEAFF. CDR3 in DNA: TGCGCCAGCAGCTTAAAGTCGAGAAACCCGAACACTGAAGCTTTCTTT.

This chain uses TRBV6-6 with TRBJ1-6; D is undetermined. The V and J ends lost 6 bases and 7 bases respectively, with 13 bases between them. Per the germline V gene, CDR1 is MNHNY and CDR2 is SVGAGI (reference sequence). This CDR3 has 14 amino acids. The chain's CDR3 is CASRGSAGNSPLHF. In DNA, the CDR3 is TGTGCCAGCAGGGGGTCGGCGGGGAATTCACCCCTCCACTTT.

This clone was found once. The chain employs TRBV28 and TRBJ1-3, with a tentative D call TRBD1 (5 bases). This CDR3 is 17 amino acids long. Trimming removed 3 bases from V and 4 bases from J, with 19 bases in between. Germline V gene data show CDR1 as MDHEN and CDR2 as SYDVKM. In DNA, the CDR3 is TGTGCCAGCAGTTTGACCCAAGTGGGGGTTGGAGGAAACACCATATATTTT. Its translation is CASSLTQVGVGGNTIYF.

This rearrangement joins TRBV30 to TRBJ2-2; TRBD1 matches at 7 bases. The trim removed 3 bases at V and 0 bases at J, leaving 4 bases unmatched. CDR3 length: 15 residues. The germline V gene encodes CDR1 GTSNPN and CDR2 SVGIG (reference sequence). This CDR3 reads CAWSPGTANTGELFF. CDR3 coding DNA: TGTGCCTGGAGCCCCGGGACAGCGAACACCGGGGAGCTGTTTTTT.

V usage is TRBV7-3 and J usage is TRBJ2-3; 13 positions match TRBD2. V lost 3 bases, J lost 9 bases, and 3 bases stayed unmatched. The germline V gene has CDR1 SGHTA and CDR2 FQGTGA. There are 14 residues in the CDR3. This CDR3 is CASSFGTSGTTQYF. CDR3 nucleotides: TGTGCCAGCAGCTTCGGGACTAGCGGGACCACGCAGTATTTT.

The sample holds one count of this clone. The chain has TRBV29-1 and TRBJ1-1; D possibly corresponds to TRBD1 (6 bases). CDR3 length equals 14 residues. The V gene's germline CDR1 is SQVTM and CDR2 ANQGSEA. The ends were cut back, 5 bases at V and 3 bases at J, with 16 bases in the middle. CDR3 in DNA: TGCAGCGTTTCTTTCCGGGGACAACACACTGAAGCTTTCTTT. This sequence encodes CSVSFRGQHTEAFF.

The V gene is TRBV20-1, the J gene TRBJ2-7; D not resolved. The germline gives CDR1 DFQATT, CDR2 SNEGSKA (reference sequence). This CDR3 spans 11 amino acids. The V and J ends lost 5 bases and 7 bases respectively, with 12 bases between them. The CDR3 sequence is CSARQVGEQYV. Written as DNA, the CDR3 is TGCAGTGCTCGGCAGGTAGGGGAGCAGTACGTC.

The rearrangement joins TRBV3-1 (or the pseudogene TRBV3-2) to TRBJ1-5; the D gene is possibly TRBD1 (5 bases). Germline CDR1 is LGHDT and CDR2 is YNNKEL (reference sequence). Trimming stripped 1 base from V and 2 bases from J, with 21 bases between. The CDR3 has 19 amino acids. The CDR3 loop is CASSQGGPGMTAGNQPQHF. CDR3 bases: TGTGCCAGCAGCCAAGGTGGGCCAGGGATGACAGCCGGCAATCAGCCCCAGCATTTT.